The 9 T cell receptor beta chains in this list originate from one sample, sequenced in a study of T cell changes during pregnancy in multiple sclerosis. Sequencing used immunoSEQ multiplex PCR; TCRdb keeps in-frame clones, though not all of them. The sample contains about 80,000 clones, under 95% of which appear only once. Source: peripheral blood, taken before pregnancy. The receptors originated from a female donor with multiple sclerosis, enrolled in a pregnancy study.

The sample holds one count of this clone. The rearrangement links TRBV11-2 to TRBJ2-7; D not certain. CDR1 is SGHAT and CDR2 is FQNNGV in the germline V gene. Trimming cost V 5 bases and J 2 bases, with 16 bases left between them. This CDR3 comprises 15 residues. CDR3 sequence (DNA): TGTGCCAGCAGCCCCCTTTCCGTATCGGCCTACGAGCAGTACTTC. Protein: CASSPLSVSAYEQYF. The full variable domain, its missing parts supplied by reference TRBV11-2 and TRBJ2-7, is EAGVAQSPRYKIIEKRQSVAFWCNPISGHATLYWYQQILGQGPKLLIQFQNNGVVDDSQLPKDRFSAERLKGVDSTLKIQPAKLEDSAVYLCASSPLSVSAYEQYFGPGTRLTVT.

This CDR3 is CASSVGINQGADYGYTF. DNA for the CDR3: TGTGCCAGCAGCGTAGGAATAAACCAGGGGGCGGACTATGGCTACACCTTC. The chain joins TRBV9 to TRBJ1-2; 8 positions agree with TRBD1. V shed 0 bases and J 3 bases; nucleotides not matched to a gene: 10. The CDR3 contains 17 residues. CDR1 is SGDLS and CDR2 is YYNGEE in the germline V gene.

The chain recombines TRBV19 with TRBJ1-1, with 7 bases matching TRBD1. Trimming at V came to 6 bases and at J to 1 base, leaving 14 bases not matched to a gene. The CDR3 contains 17 residues. Germline CDR1 and CDR2: LNHDA and SQIVND (reference sequence). CDR3 nucleotides: TGTGCCAGTAGACAGGGGCTGTGGGGTGATGGGAACACTGAAGCTTTCTTT. Its translation is CASRQGLWGDGNTEAFF. The full variable domain, rest sourced from reference TRBV19 and TRBJ1-1, is DGGITQSPKYLFRKEGQNVTLSCEQNLNHDAMYWYRQDPGQGLRLIYYSQIVNDFQKGDIAEGYSVSREKKESFPLTVTSAQKNPTAFYLCASRQGLWGDGNTEAFFGQGTRLTVV.

The J gene is TRBJ1-1, the V gene TRBV7-9; D is possibly TRBD1 (6 bases). The V end was cut by 5 bases, the J end by 5 bases, with 15 bases between. Germline CDR1 reads SEHNR; CDR2 reads FQNEAQ (reference sequence). The CDR3 is 14 amino acids. The CDR3 DNA reads TGTGCCAGCAGCCCGGGGGGGGCTGAAACTGAAGCTTTCTTT. Translation: CASSPGGAETEAFF. Filled out from reference TRBV7-9 and TRBJ1-1, the complete variable domain reads DTGVSQNPRHKITKRGQNVTFRCDPISEHNRLYWYRQTLGQGPEFLTYFQNEAQLEKSRLLSDRFSAERPKGSFSTLEIQRTEQGDSAMYLCASSPGGAETEAFFGQGTRLTVV.

CDR3 in amino acids: CAGGQSYEQYF. CDR3 nucleotide sequence: TGTGCCGGTGGACAATCCTACGAGCAGTACTTC. This chain uses TRBV30 with TRBJ2-7, with D possibly being TRBD1 (5 bases). Trimming removed 8 bases from V and 1 base from J, with 9 bases in between. The CDR3 sequence is 11 residues long. Germline CDR1 GTSNPN, CDR2 SVGIG (reference sequence).

The chain combines TRBV2 with TRBJ2-1; TRBD2 is a possible D gene (5 bases). Germline lookup yields CDR1 SNHLY and CDR2 FYNNEI. The germline V and J ends were trimmed by 4 bases and 9 bases, with 10 bases remaining between them. The CDR3 contains 12 residues. This chain's CDR3 is CASSGLASEQFF. DNA of the CDR3: TGTGCCAGCAGTGGCTTAGCGAGTGAGCAGTTCTTC.

The chain couples TRBV7-8 to TRBJ2-7; D ambiguous. Germline V gene sequence: CDR1 SGHVS, CDR2 FQNEAQ. Trimming stripped 6 bases from V and 6 bases from J, with 9 bases between. This CDR3 has 11 residues. CDR3 loop: CASRAVGEQYF. CDR3 in DNA: TGTGCCAGCAGGGCCGTTGGCGAGCAGTACTTC.

The V gene is TRBV15, the J gene TRBJ2-2, with 8 bases lining up with TRBD2. The length of the CDR3 is 16 residues. Germline V CDR1 and CDR2: LNHNV, YYDKDF (reference sequence). The V gene end was trimmed by 2 bases and the J gene end by 4 bases; junction bases not matched to a gene: 6. The CDR3 reads CATSRSGTRATGELFF. CDR3 in DNA: TGTGCCACCAGCAGATCCGGGACTAGGGCCACCGGGGAGCTGTTTTTT.

The chain recombines TRBV27 with TRBJ2-3; D possibly corresponds to TRBD2 (6 bases). The CDR3 length is 14 residues. CDR1 MNHEY and CDR2 SMNVEV come from the germline V gene (reference sequence). Trimming removed 6 bases at V and 1 base at J, with 11 bases between. CDR3 residues: CASRTGTGTDTQYF. The CDR3 coding sequence is TGTGCCAGCAGAACCGGGACTGGCACAGATACGCAGTATTTT.